The 25 T cell receptor beta chains below come from one sample, sequenced in a study of graft-versus-host responses after intestinal transplantation. Produced via immunoSEQ multiplex PCR; TCRdb's table is partial and in-frame only. This table has some 13,000 clones, approximately 84% appearing once. Material: PBMCs, obtained after intestinal transplantation. Receptors were obtained from a human patient who received an intestinal transplant, so some T cells may come from the graft donor.

The chain links TRBV9 to TRBJ2-1; D is uncertain. Trimming removed 0 bases at V and 5 bases at J, with 12 bases between. Looked up from germline, CDR1 is SGDLS and CDR2 is YYNGEE. The CDR3 is made up of 15 amino acids. CDR3 DNA: TGTGCCAGCAGCGTAGATGGGCCGGCTGACAATGAGCAGTTCTTC. Protein product: CASSVDGPADNEQFF.

The chain joins TRBV7-2 to TRBJ2-7; D is perhaps TRBD2 (5 bases). The CDR3 has 14 residues. Trimming pared 2 bases from V and 1 base from J, leaving 9 bases between. Germline lookup yields CDR1 SGHTA and CDR2 FQGNSA. The DNA of the CDR3 is TGTGCCAGCAGCTTAAGTCGGGGTTCCTACGAGCAGTACTTC. As protein: CASSLSRGSYEQYF. Full variable domain (rest looked up from reference TRBV7-2 and TRBJ2-7): GAGVSQSPSNKVTEKGKDVELRCDPISGHTALYWYRQSLGQGLEFLIYFQGNSAPDKSGLPSDRFSAERTGGSVSTLTIQRTQQEDSAVYLCASSLSRGSYEQYFGPGTRLTVT.

The V call is TRBV5-1, the J call TRBJ2-7; 8 nucleotides match TRBD1. This CDR3 region has 16 residues. Germline V lookup: CDR1 SGHRS, CDR2 YFSETQ. Trimming cost V 4 bases and J 2 bases; bases outside gene matches: 11. In DNA form, the CDR3 reads TGCGCCAGCAGCCGGGAAGGACAGGGAGGACCCTACGAGCAGTACTTC. Its translation is CASSREGQGGPYEQYF. The full variable domain, completed using reference TRBV5-1 and TRBJ2-7, is KAGVTQTPRYLIKTRGQQVTLSCSPISGHRSVSWYQQTPGQGLQFLFEYFSETQRNKGNFPGRFSGRQFSNSRSEMNVSTLELGDSALYLCASSREGQGGPYEQYFGPGTRLTVT.

The rearrangement joins TRBV29-1 to TRBJ2-1; 9 nucleotides match TRBD2. V lost 1 base to trimming and J lost 8 bases; unmatched junction nucleotides: 15. Germline CDR1 and CDR2: SQVTM and ANQGSEA. The length of the CDR3 is 17 residues. DNA of the CDR3: TGCAGCGTTGAAGGTCTTGGCGGGAGGGCCCTTAGAGATGAGCAGTTCTTC. This codes for CSVEGLGGRALRDEQFF.

This sequence joins TRBV4-1 and TRBJ1-4, with no clear D. This CDR3 has 15 amino acids. CDR1 is MGHRA and CDR2 is YSYEKL in the germline V gene. Between the trimmed V and J ends, which lost 0 bases and 7 bases, there was a span of 12 bases. This CDR3 reads CASSQEEAGVEKLFF. CDR3 bases: TGCGCCAGCAGCCAAGAGGAGGCGGGTGTTGAAAAACTGTTTTTT.

This clone was seen more than once but under ten times. This CDR3 reads CSCGDTYEQYF. CDR3 nucleotide sequence: TGTTCATGCGGGGACACCTACGAGCAGTACTTC. This chain connects TRBV28 to TRBJ2-7, with D perhaps TRBD1 or TRBD2 (6 bases each). The CDR3 is made up of 11 amino acids. CDR1 MDHEN and CDR2 SYDVKM come from the germline V gene.

This chain uses TRBV7-9 with TRBJ1-1, with D tentatively TRBD1 (5 bases). The CDR3 runs 13 residues. Germline values: CDR1 SEHNR, CDR2 FQNEAQ (reference sequence). Trimming removed 3 bases from V and 3 bases from J, with 8 bases in between. CDR3 nucleotide sequence: TGTGCCAGCAGCTTCAAAGGGGACACTGAAGCTTTCTTT. It is translated as CASSFKGDTEAFF. The whole variable domain, filled in from reference TRBV7-9 and TRBJ1-1, reads DTGVSQNPRHKITKRGQNVTFRCDPISEHNRLYWYRQTLGQGPEFLTYFQNEAQLEKSRLLSDRFSAERPKGSFSTLEIQRTEQGDSAMYLCASSFKGDTEAFFGQGTRLTVV.

The rearrangement uses TRBV25-1 and TRBJ1-2; D remains unclear. The CDR3 has 12 amino acids. The germline gives CDR1 MGHDK, CDR2 SYGVNS. V was pared by 8 bases and J by 8 bases, with 15 bases between. For the CDR3, the DNA is TGTGCCAGCCAATATGGGGAGAGAGGCTACACCTTC. This translates into CASQYGERGYTF.

J is TRBJ1-4 and V is TRBV6-1, with D perhaps matching TRBD1 (6 bases). Per the germline V gene, CDR1 is MNHNS and CDR2 is SASEGT. The length of the CDR3 is 15 residues. V lost 6 bases, J lost 5 bases, and 16 bases lay in between. The chain's CDR3 is CASSGQLMGNEKLFF. CDR3 coding DNA: TGTGCCAGCAGCGGACAGTTAATGGGGAATGAAAAACTGTTTTTT.

This chain joins TRBV6-1 and TRBJ2-7; D possibly corresponds to TRBD2 (5 bases). The V and J ends lost 4 bases and 0 bases respectively, with 7 bases between them. Per the germline V gene, CDR1 is MNHNS and CDR2 is SASEGT. The length of the CDR3 is 13 residues. The CDR3 DNA follows: TGTGCCAGCAGTGGACTACCCTCCTACGAGCAGTACTTC. It yields the protein CASSGLPSYEQYF.

This clone was detected only once. This chain connects TRBV6-1 to TRBJ1-3; D perhaps matches TRBD1 (5 bases). V shed 2 bases and J shed 9 bases, with 14 bases lying between them. Germline assignment: CDR1 MNHNS and CDR2 SASEGT. This CDR3 has 14 residues. CDR3 residues: CASSEILRGGTIYF. The CDR3 DNA is TGTGCCAGCAGTGAAATTCTCCGTGGGGGCACCATATATTTT.

This clone is a singleton in its sample. The J gene is TRBJ2-3, the V gene TRBV13, with a tentative D call TRBD1 (5 bases). Trimming removed 2 bases from V and 4 bases from J, with 16 bases in between. Germline CDR1 PRHDT, CDR2 FYEKMQ (reference sequence). This CDR3 is 16 amino acids long. The CDR3 here is CASSLYQGNRADTQYF. DNA for the CDR3: TGTGCCAGCAGCTTATACCAGGGAAATAGGGCAGATACGCAGTATTTT.

The chain uses TRBV6-1 and TRBJ1-3, with D unresolved. CDR1 and CDR2 (germline): MNHNS, SASEGT. The CDR3 spans 12 residues. V was shortened by 4 bases and J by 4 bases, with 5 bases between the two germline ends. CDR3 DNA sequence: TGTGCCAGCAGTGCCTCAGGAAACACCATATATTTT. Protein sequence: CASSASGNTIYF.

V and J are TRBV10-2 and TRBJ2-5; no firm D call. From germline, CDR1 is WSHSY and CDR2 SAAADI. Trimming shortened V by 2 bases and J by 2 bases, and 9 bases separated the two germline ends. This CDR3 comprises 14 residues. The CDR3 nucleotides read TGCGCCAGCAGTGAGACATTAACGCAAGAGACCCAGTACTTC. It translates to CASSETLTQETQYF.

The V call is TRBV21-1, the J call TRBJ2-1; the table calls TRBD2, which could not be checked here. TRBV21-1 is reported as a pseudogene. CDR3 length: 17 amino acids. The CDR3 bases are TGTGCCAGCAGCAAAACGTCGACTAGACTCTCCTACAATGAGCAGTTCTTC. Translation: CASSKTSTRLSYNEQFF.

This clone was seen once. The chain links TRBV19 to TRBJ2-1; D not certain. CDR1 and CDR2 from the germline V gene are LNHDA and SQIVND (reference sequence). V was trimmed by 6 bases and J by 4 bases, leaving 16 bases between them. The CDR3 extends over 15 amino acids. The CDR3 is CASSPGPLGYNEQFF. The CDR3 nucleotides are TGTGCCAGTAGCCCCGGGCCCTTGGGGTACAATGAGCAGTTCTTC.

The CDR3 is CASSPRQNTEAFF. CDR3 nucleotide sequence: TGTGCCAGTAGTCCGAGACAGAACACTGAAGCTTTCTTT. The chain is built from TRBV19 and TRBJ1-1; no definite D call. This CDR3 contains 13 residues. Germline values: CDR1 LNHDA, CDR2 SQIVND (reference sequence). The V gene lost 5 bases and the J gene lost 1 base, with 8 bases spanning the gap.

This sequence joins TRBV5-1 and TRBJ2-5; D is ambiguous. The CDR3 loop spans 14 amino acids. V gave up 4 bases and J gave up 1 base, with 11 bases separating them. Per the germline V gene, CDR1 is SGHRS and CDR2 is YFSETQ. For the CDR3, the DNA is TGCGCCAGCAGCCAAATGCCCGGCCAAGAGACCCAGTACTTC. Encoded protein: CASSQMPGQETQYF. Combining the CDR3 with reference TRBV5-1 and TRBJ2-5 gives the whole variable domain KAGVTQTPRYLIKTRGQQVTLSCSPISGHRSVSWYQQTPGQGLQFLFEYFSETQRNKGNFPGRFSGRQFSNSRSEMNVSTLELGDSALYLCASSQMPGQETQYFGPGTRLLVL.

V usage is TRBV11-2 and J usage is TRBJ1-1; D remains unclear. This CDR3 comprises 13 residues. V was trimmed by 0 bases and J by 3 bases, leaving 5 bases between them. CDR1 is SGHAT and CDR2 is FQNNGV in the germline V gene. The CDR3 reads CASSLDWDTEAFF. CDR3 sequence (DNA): TGTGCCAGCAGCTTAGATTGGGACACTGAAGCTTTCTTT.

The rearrangement uses TRBV7-8 and TRBJ1-2; D gene uncertain. Germline V gives CDR1 SGHVS, CDR2 FQNEAQ. This CDR3 is 12 amino acids long. Trimming stripped 3 bases from V and 4 bases from J, with 6 bases between. CDR3 in DNA: TGTGCCAGCAGCTTGGACGGCTATGGCTACACCTTC. Translating it yields CASSLDGYGYTF.

This CDR3 is CASAPTSVADTQYF. CDR3 bases: TGTGCCAGCGCCCCGACTAGCGTGGCAGATACGCAGTATTTT. The chain joins TRBV28 to TRBJ2-3; 8 bases align to TRBD2. Per germline, CDR1 MDHEN and CDR2 SYDVKM. V lost 8 bases, J lost 4 bases, and 8 bases stayed unmatched. This CDR3 comprises 14 residues.

The rearrangement uses TRBV14 and TRBJ2-5; D uncertain. Germline V gene data show CDR1 as SGHDN and CDR2 as FVKESK. V was pared by 3 bases and J by 1 base, with 6 bases between. The CDR3 totals 13 residues. CDR3 coding DNA: TGTGCCAGCAGCCATGAGAGCCAAGAGACCCAGTACTTC. It yields the protein CASSHESQETQYF.

The rearrangement uses TRBV11-2 and TRBJ2-2; no reliable D call. V was shortened by 5 bases and J by 2 bases, with 12 bases between the two germline ends. Per germline, CDR1 SGHAT and CDR2 FQNNGV. The CDR3 runs to 15 residues. The DNA of the CDR3 is TGTGCCAGCAGCATGGGAACAGTCAACACCGGGGAGCTGTTTTTT. It codes for CASSMGTVNTGELFF.

The V gene is TRBV2, the J gene TRBJ2-2, with D possibly matching TRBD2 (5 bases). The germline CDR1 and CDR2 sequences are SNHLY and FYNNEI. The CDR3 totals 13 residues. Between the trimmed V and J ends, which lost 3 bases and 7 bases, there was a span of 9 bases. This CDR3 is CASSDSGYGELFF. DNA of the CDR3: TGTGCCAGCAGTGATTCGGGGTACGGGGAGCTGTTTTTT.

This rearrangement joins TRBV19 to TRBJ2-7; no clear D. V gave up 8 bases and J gave up 2 bases, with 16 bases separating them. This CDR3 is built from 14 residues. Germline-derived CDR1 and CDR2 are LNHDA and SQIVND (reference sequence). The CDR3 loop reads CASGAGFGAYEQYF. DNA of the CDR3: TGTGCCAGTGGTGCTGGGTTCGGAGCCTACGAGCAGTACTTC. Supplemented by reference TRBV19 and TRBJ2-7, the full variable domain reads DGGITQSPKYLFRKEGQNVTLSCEQNLNHDAMYWYRQDPGQGLRLIYYSQIVNDFQKGDIAEGYSVSREKKESFPLTVTSAQKNPTAFYLCASGAGFGAYEQYFGPGTRLTVT.